Sequencing of this TCR beta chain was carried out in a study of shared clonotypes between healthy human individuals. Study-level points and caveats: Among non-shared clonotypes, generation probabilities were lower than among those shared by all four donors. When naive CD4 clonotypes were compared across a few donors, 4% to 6.5% were shared.

Profiling relied on immunoSEQ multiplex PCR, and the TCRdb table lists in-frame clones only, not all of them. The data hold about 2.4 million clones, with roughly 93% observed a single time. To note about this clone: Antigen specificity is unknown.

The sequencing input was naive CD4+ T cells from PBMCs. Subset reported: CD45RA+ positively selected. This clonotype was obtained from a man between 18 and 29 years old in good health. Some clones in this sample may be carry-over from other donors' samples.

The CDR3 nucleotides read TGTGCCAGCAGGACCGGGACAGGGGTTACAGACGAGCAGTACTTC. Translated: CASRTGTGVTDEQYF. The chain links TRBV6-5 to TRBJ2-7; the match to TRBD1 covers 10 bases. From germline, CDR1 is MNHEY and CDR2 SVGAGI. With V trimmed by 6 bases and J by 5 bases, 10 bases remained unmatched. This CDR3 contains 15 residues.